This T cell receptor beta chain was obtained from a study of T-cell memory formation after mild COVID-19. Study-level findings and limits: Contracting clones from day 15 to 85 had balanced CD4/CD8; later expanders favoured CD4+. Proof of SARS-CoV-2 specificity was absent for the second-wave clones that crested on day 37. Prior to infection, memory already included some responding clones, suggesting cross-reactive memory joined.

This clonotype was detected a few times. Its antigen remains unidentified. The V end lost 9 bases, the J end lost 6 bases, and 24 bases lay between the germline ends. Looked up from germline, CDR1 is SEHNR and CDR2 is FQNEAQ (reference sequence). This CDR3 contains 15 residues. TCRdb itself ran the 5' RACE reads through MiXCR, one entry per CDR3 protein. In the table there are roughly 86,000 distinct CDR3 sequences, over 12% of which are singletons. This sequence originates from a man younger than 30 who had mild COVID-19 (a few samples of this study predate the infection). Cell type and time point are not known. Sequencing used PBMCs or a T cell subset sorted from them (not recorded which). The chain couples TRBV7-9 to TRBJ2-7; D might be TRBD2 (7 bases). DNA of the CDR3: TGTGCCAGTGGAGCGGAGGTGGGGGGGCTCCCCGAGCAGTACTTC. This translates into CASGAEVGGLPEQYF.